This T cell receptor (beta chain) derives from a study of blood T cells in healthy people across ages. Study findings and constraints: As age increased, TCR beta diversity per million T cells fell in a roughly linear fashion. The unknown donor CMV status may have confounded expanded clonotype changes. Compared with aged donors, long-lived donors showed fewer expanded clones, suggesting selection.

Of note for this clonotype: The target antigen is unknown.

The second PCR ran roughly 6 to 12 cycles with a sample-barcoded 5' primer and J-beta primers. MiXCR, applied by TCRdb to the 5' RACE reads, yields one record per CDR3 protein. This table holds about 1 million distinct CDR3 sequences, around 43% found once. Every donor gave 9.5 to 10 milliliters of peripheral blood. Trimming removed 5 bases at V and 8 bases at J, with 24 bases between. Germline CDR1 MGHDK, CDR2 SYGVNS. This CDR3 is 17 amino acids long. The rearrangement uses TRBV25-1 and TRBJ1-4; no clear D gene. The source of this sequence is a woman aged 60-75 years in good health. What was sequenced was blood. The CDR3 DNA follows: TGTGCCAGCAGTTTGCCCCCCTCCGGGCAGAGGAGGGAAAAACTGTTTTTT. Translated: CASSLPPSGQRREKLFF.